Below are 10 T cell receptor beta chains sequenced from a single sample in a study of T cell responses to AZD1222 COVID-19 vaccine. Using immunoSEQ multiplex PCR, the repertoire was profiled, and TCRdb retains in-frame clones only, with some absent. The sample has tens of thousands of clones, roughly 87% seen once. Sequences were derived from peripheral blood, sampled on day 0 of AZD1222 vaccination. All receptors derive from an adult in good health.

The CDR3 protein is CASSQPGGMNTEAFF. The CDR3, as DNA: TGCGCCAGCAGCCAGCCAGGGGGCATGAACACTGAAGCTTTCTTT. This rearrangement joins TRBV4-1 to TRBJ1-1, with 8 nucleotides matching TRBD1. The CDR3 loop spans 15 amino acids. In germline, CDR1 is MGHRA, CDR2 YSYEKL. V was pared by 3 bases and J by 0 bases, with 3 bases of the junction left unmatched.

The genes are TRBV2 and TRBJ1-2; TRBD1 is a possible D gene (6 bases). The V gene's germline CDR1 is SNHLY and CDR2 FYNNEI. The CDR3 contains 11 residues. The ends were cut back, 6 bases at V and 8 bases at J, with 10 bases in the middle. CDR3 nucleotide sequence: TGTGCCAGCAGGGGGGCTGGGGGCTACACCTTC. This encodes CASRGAGGYTF. Looking up the rest from reference TRBV2 and TRBJ1-2 gives the full variable domain: EPEVTQTPSHQVTQMGQEVILRCVPISNHLYFYWYRQILGQKVEFLVSFYNNEISEKSEIFDDQFSVERPDGSNFTLKIRSTKLEDSAMYFCASRGAGGYTFGSGTRLTVV.

The V and J genes are TRBV9 and TRBJ1-1, with D perhaps matching TRBD1 (6 bases). The CDR3 is 18 amino acids. With 4 bases removed from V and 0 bases from J, the gap between germline ends came to 22 bases. Germline V gives CDR1 SGDLS, CDR2 YYNGEE. The CDR3 loop is CASSPRGWTEGLNTEAFF. The CDR3 DNA sequence: TGTGCCAGCAGCCCGCGGGGTTGGACAGAGGGCCTGAACACTGAAGCTTTCTTT.

V usage is TRBV9 and J usage is TRBJ2-5, with D unresolved. This CDR3 spans 12 amino acids. The V end lost 3 bases, the J end lost 0 bases, and 3 bases lay between the germline ends. CDR1 is SGDLS, CDR2 YYNGEE, per germline. CDR3 nucleotide sequence: TGTGCCAGCAGCGAAGACCAAGAGACCCAGTACTTC. Translated: CASSEDQETQYF.

A remark on this clone: An end of the junction does not agree with germline; a read error may underlie this. This chain joins TRBV30 and TRBJ2-6, with D uncertain. Germline-derived CDR1 and CDR2 are GTSNPN and SVGIG (reference sequence). CDR3 length: 13 residues. The CDR3 DNA reads TGTGCCTGGAGCCTGACTGGTGCCAACGTCCTGACTTTC. Amino acids: CAWSLTGANVLTF.

The rearrangement uses TRBV19 and TRBJ1-1; D remains ambiguous. Germline V CDR1 and CDR2: LNHDA, SQIVND (reference sequence). Trimming left V 1 base short and J 3 bases short, with 3 bases between. The CDR3 covers 12 residues. The CDR3 loop is CASSIGYTEAFF. In DNA form, the CDR3 reads TGTGCCAGTAGTATAGGGTACACTGAAGCTTTCTTT.

This rearrangement joins TRBV28 to TRBJ1-3; 9 bases map to TRBD1. Germline lookup yields CDR1 MDHEN and CDR2 SYDVKM. CDR3 length equals 16 residues. V trimming: 6 bases; J trimming: 1 base; junction bases outside the gene matches: 7. Written as DNA, the CDR3 is TGTGCCAGCAGCCGTCCCGGGACAGGGTCTGGAAACACCATATATTTT. This translates into CASSRPGTGSGNTIYF.

This chain uses TRBV14 with TRBJ1-4, with D perhaps TRBD1 (5 bases). The germline V gene has CDR1 SGHDN and CDR2 FVKESK. This CDR3 region has 13 residues. Trimming left V 5 bases short and J 6 bases short, with 10 bases between. The CDR3 DNA reads TGTGCCAGCAGCTCCCTGGGGGATGAAAAACTGTTTTTT. Its protein is CASSSLGDEKLFF.

The rearrangement joins TRBV3-1 (or the pseudogene TRBV3-2) to TRBJ1-6; D possibly corresponds to TRBD1 (6 bases). Trimming left V 0 bases short and J 3 bases short, with 12 bases between. Germline V gene data show CDR1 as LGHDT and CDR2 as YNNKEL (reference sequence). This CDR3 is 17 amino acids long. CDR3 sequence: CASSQETDSHYNSPLHF. As DNA, the CDR3 is TGTGCCAGCAGCCAAGAAACGGACAGTCACTATAATTCACCCCTCCACTTT.

The chain combines TRBV9 with TRBJ2-3, with 10 bases fitting TRBD2. The CDR3 has 16 amino acids. CDR1 and CDR2 from the germline V gene are SGDLS and YYNGEE. Trimming cost V 1 base and J 4 bases; bases outside gene matches: 6. CDR3 protein: CASSVRAGGLADTQYF. CDR3 sequence (DNA): TGTGCCAGCAGCGTAAGAGCGGGGGGGCTGGCAGATACGCAGTATTTT.